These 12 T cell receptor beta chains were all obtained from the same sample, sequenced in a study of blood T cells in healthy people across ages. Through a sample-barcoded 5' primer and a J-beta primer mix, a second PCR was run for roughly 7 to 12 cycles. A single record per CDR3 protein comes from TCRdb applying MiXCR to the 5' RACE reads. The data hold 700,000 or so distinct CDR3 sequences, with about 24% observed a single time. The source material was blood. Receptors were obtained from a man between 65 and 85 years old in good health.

CDR3 sequence: CASSQDRGSLETQYF. CDR3 bases: TGTGCCAGCAGCCAAGATCGGGGCAGTTTGGAGACCCAGTACTTC. V gene TRBV3-1 combines with J gene TRBJ2-5, with D possibly being TRBD1 or TRBD2 (5 bases each). The germline V gene encodes CDR1 LGHDT and CDR2 YNNKEL (reference sequence). The V end lost 0 bases, the J end lost 5 bases, and 13 bases lay between the germline ends. The CDR3 sequence is 15 residues long.

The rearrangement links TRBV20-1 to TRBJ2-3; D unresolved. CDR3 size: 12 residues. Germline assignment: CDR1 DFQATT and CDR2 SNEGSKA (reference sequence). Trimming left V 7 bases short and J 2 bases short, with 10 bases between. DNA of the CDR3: TGCAGTGTGGCTAGGATCACAGATACGCAGTATTTT. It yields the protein CSVARITDTQYF.

CDR3 sequence: CASSLADLSSYNEQFF. CDR3 nucleotide sequence: TGCGCCAGCAGCTTGGCCGACCTGAGCTCCTACAATGAGCAGTTCTTC. V usage is TRBV5-1 and J usage is TRBJ2-1; D is unclear. Germline V gives CDR1 SGHRS, CDR2 YFSETQ. Trimming took off 0 bases at V and 0 bases at J, with 10 bases between the two ends. This CDR3 comprises 16 residues.

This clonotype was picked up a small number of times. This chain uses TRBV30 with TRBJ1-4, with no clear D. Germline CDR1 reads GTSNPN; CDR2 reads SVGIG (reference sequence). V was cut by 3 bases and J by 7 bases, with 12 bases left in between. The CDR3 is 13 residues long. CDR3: CAWSLGTPEKLFF. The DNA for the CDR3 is TGTGCCTGGAGCCTGGGAACACCTGAAAAACTGTTTTTT.

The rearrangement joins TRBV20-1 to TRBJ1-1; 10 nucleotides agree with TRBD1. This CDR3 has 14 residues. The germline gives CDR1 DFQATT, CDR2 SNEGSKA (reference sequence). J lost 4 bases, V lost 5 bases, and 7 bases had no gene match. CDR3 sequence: CSAWDRGKVTEAFF. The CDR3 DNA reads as TGCAGTGCTTGGGACAGGGGAAAGGTCACTGAAGCTTTCTTT.

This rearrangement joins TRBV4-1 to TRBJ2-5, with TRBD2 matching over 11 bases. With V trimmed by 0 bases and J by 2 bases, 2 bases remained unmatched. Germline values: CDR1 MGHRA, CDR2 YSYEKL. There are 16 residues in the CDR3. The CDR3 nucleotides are TGCGCCAGCAGCCAAGATGGGACTAGCGGACAAGAGACCCAGTACTTC. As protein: CASSQDGTSGQETQYF.

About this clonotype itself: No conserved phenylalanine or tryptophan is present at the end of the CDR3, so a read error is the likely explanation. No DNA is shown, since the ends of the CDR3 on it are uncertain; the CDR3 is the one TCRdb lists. The CDR3: CASSLDYSSYERYV. The chain carries TRBV7-2 and TRBJ2-5. Germline V lookup: CDR1 SGHTA, CDR2 FQGNSA. The CDR3 has 14 residues if both end residues are counted.

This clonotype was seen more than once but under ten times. The CDR3 bases are TGCGCCAGCAGCTTGGACGGCAGGAGCACAGATACGCAGTATTTT. This codes for CASSLDGRSTDTQYF. V and J are TRBV5-1 and TRBJ2-3, with D uncertain. The V and J ends lost 0 bases and 0 bases respectively, with 8 bases between them. The CDR3 runs to 15 residues. The germline V gene encodes CDR1 SGHRS and CDR2 YFSETQ.

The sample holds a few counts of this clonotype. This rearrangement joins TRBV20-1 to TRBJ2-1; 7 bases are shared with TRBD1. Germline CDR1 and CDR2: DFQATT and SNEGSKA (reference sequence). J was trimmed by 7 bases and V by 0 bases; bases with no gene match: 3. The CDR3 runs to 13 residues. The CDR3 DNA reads TGCAGTGCTAGAGAAGACAGGGCGAATGAGCAGTTCTTC. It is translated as CSAREDRANEQFF.

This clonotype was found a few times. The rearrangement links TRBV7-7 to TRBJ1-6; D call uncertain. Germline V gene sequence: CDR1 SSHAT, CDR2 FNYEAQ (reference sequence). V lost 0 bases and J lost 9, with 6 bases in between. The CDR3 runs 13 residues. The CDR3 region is CASSLANPSPLHF. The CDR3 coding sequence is TGTGCCAGCAGCTTAGCGAACCCTTCACCCCTCCACTTT.

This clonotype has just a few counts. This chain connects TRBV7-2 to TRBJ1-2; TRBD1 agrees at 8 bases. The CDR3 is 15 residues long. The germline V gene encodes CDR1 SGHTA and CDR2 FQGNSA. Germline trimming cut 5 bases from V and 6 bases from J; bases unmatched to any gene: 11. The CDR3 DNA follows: TGTGCCAGCAGCCTAACGACGACAGGGGCACATGGCTACACCTTC. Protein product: CASSLTTTGAHGYTF.

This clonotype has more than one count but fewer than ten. CDR3 in DNA: TGTGCCAGCAGTTTGTTAGGAGCGACGGCGACCCAGTACTTC. This translates into CASSLLGATATQYF. This chain connects TRBV6-5 to TRBJ2-5; D gene unclear. This CDR3 comprises 14 residues. Trimming pared 4 bases from V and 7 bases from J, leaving 16 bases between. Germline V CDR1 and CDR2: MNHEY, SVGAGI.